The clone carrying this TCR beta chain occurred many times. The antigen is unknown. These data come from a study of regulatory T cells in long-lasting Graves disease. Study-level results: Persistent patients shared more public clonotypes (about 3,000) than newly diagnosed patients (about 970).

Time point in this sample: newly diagnosed GD, antithyroid drugs for less than 3 months. The TCR library was prepared using RNA isolated from PBMCs. Criteria from the American Thyroid Association guidelines were applied to diagnose Graves' disease. Building of the TCR beta libraries involved iRepertoire HTBI primers and Arm-PCR of CDR3 regions. Each CDR3 protein gets one entry after TCRdb re-called the multiplex PCR reads with MiXCR. The sample includes hundreds of thousands of distinct CDR3 sequences, approximately 12% of them seen just once. The V gene's germline CDR1 is MNHNS and CDR2 SASEGT. This CDR3 has 12 residues. Trimming took off 6 bases at V and 7 bases at J, with 10 bases between the two ends. This sample was shared with a second study, whose subject was T cells in Graves' hyperthyroidism and ophthalmopathy. This second study says: Among clonotypes expanded in thyroid above 0.001, most were also found in blood.

This sequence originates from a man aged 30 to 39 with Graves disease. The sequencing used peripheral blood mononuclear cells (PBMCs), collected at new diagnosis, from a patient treated with antithyroid drugs. The chain combines TRBV6-1 with TRBJ2-4; D is possibly TRBD1 (5 bases). The CDR3 protein is CASRDTSNIQYF. The CDR3 bases are TGTGCCAGCAGGGACACCTCCAACATTCAGTACTTC.